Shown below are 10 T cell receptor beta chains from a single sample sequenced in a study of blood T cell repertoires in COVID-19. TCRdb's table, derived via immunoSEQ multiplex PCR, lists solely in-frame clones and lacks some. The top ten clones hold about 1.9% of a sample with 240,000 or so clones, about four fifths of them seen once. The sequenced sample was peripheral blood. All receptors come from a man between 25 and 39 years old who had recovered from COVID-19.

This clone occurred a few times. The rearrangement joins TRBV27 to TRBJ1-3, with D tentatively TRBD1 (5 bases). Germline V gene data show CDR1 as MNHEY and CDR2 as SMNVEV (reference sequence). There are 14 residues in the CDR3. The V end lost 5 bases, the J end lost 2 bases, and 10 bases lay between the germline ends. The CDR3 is CASSPRRAGNTIYF. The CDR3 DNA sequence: TGTGCCAGCAGTCCGCGCAGGGCTGGAAACACCATATATTTT.

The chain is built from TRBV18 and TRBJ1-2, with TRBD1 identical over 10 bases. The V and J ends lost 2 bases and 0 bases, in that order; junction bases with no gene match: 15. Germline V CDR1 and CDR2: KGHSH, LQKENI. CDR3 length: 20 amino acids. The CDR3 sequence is CASSPEFPGQGKIANYGYTF. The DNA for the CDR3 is TGTGCCAGCTCACCAGAGTTTCCGGGACAGGGGAAGATAGCTAACTATGGCTACACCTTC.

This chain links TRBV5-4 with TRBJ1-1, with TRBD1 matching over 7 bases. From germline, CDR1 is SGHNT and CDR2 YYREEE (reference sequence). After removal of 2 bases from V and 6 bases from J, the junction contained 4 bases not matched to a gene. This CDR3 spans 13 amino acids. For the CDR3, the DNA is TGTGCCAGCAGCTTTGACAGGGTAGCTGAAGCTTTCTTT. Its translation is CASSFDRVAEAFF.

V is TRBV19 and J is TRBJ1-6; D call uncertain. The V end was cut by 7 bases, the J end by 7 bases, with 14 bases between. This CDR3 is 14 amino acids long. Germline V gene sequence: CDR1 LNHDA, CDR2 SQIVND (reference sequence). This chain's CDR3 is CASTNQFSNSPLHF. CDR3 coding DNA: TGTGCCAGTACCAACCAGTTCTCAAATTCACCCCTCCACTTT.

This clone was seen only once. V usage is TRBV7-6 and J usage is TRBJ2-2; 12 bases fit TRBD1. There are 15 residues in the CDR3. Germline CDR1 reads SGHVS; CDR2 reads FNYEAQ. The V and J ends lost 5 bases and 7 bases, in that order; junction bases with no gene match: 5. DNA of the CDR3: TGTGCCAGCAGCGATGGGACAGGGGGCATCGGGGAGCTGTTTTTT. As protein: CASSDGTGGIGELFF.

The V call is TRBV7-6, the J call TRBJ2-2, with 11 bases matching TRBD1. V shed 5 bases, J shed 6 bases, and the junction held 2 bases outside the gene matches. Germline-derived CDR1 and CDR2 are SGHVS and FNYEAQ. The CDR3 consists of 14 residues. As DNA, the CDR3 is TGTGCCAGCAGCCAGGGACAGGGGGCCGGGGAGCTGTTTTTT. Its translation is CASSQGQGAGELFF.

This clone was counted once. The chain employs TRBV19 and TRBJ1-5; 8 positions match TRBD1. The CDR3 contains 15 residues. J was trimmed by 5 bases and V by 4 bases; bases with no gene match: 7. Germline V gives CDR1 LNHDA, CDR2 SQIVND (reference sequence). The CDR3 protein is CASSTTGGGDQPQHF. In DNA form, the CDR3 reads TGTGCCAGTAGTACAACAGGGGGAGGGGATCAGCCCCAGCATTTT.

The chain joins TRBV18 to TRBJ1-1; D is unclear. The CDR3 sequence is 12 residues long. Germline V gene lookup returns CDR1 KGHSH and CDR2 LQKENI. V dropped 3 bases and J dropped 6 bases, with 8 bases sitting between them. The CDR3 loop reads CASSPVGAEAFF. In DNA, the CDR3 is TGTGCCAGCTCACCGGTTGGAGCTGAAGCTTTCTTT.

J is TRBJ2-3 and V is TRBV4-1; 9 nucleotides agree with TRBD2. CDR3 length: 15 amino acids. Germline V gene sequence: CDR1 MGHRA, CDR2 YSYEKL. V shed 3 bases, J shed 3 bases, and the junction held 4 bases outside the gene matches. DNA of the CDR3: TGCGCCAGCAGCCACCCCGGACTAGCGACAGATACGCAGTATTTT. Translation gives CASSHPGLATDTQYF.

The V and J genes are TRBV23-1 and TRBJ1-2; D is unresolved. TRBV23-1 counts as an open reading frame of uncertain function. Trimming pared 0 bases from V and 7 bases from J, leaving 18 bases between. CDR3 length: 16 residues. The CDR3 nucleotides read TGCGCCAGCAGTCAATCGCCTCCGGAGAGTTTTGGTGGCTACACCTTC. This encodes CASSQSPPESFGGYTF.